The 14 T cell receptor beta chains below come from one sample, sequenced in a study of CD8 T cells in ankylosing spondylitis. Findings and limits, study-wide: Made up of fewer than 10 highly homologous variants, a TCR beta motif appeared characteristic of ankylosing spondylitis blood.

These TCRs' antigens remain unknown. TCRdb re-called the 5' RACE reads with MiXCR, one entry per CDR3 protein. In the table there are about 130,000 distinct CDR3 sequences, about a sixth of which are singletons. The sequencing sample was made of blood, either unsorted or a sorted T cell fraction (not recorded which). These TCRs come from a male donor with ankylosing spondylitis.

This clonotype was counted a few times. The chain employs TRBV20-1 and TRBJ2-7, with a tentative D call TRBD2 (5 bases). The CDR3 totals 13 residues. Germline loops: CDR1 DFQATT, CDR2 SNEGSKA (reference sequence). Trimming pared 2 bases from V and 3 bases from J, leaving 11 bases between. The CDR3 loop is CSARSLARYEQYF. The CDR3 nucleotides read TGCAGTGCTAGAAGCCTAGCTCGCTACGAGCAGTACTTC.

The genes are TRBV27 and TRBJ2-7, with 7 bases matching TRBD1. The germline CDR1 and CDR2 sequences are MNHEY and SMNVEV (reference sequence). This CDR3 comprises 13 residues. V lost 6 bases and J lost 6; bases outside the gene matches: 8. The DNA of the CDR3 is TGTGCCAGCAGCCCACAGGGGACCGCCGAGCAGTACTTC. As protein: CASSPQGTAEQYF.

As concerns this clonotype: A junction end diverges from the germline sequence, so it may reflect a read error. The chain employs TRBV5-1 and TRBJ1-3; 9 bases are shared with TRBD1. Germline-derived CDR1 and CDR2 are SGHRS and YFSETQ. This CDR3 region has 19 residues. This CDR3 is CASSDRDRDIFFSENTIYF. The CDR3 DNA follows: TGCGCCAGCAGCGACCGGGACAGGGACATTTTTTTCTCTGAAAACACCATATATTTT.

This clonotype was observed a few times. The genes are TRBV9 and TRBJ2-3; D possibly corresponds to TRBD2 (5 bases). The CDR3 runs to 12 residues. Germline V gives CDR1 SGDLS, CDR2 YYNGEE. The germline V and J ends were trimmed by 2 bases and 4 bases, with 5 bases remaining between them. CDR3 sequence reads: CASSVGADTQYF. The CDR3 DNA follows: TGTGCCAGCAGCGTGGGAGCAGATACGCAGTATTTT.

This clonotype turned up a few times. The chain joins TRBV4-1 to TRBJ1-6; D is unclear. The V gene's germline CDR1 is MGHRA and CDR2 YSYEKL. The CDR3 contains 14 residues. Trimming left V 5 bases short and J 3 bases short, with 8 bases between. The CDR3 here is CASSWGIYNSPLHF. CDR3 nucleotide sequence: TGCGCCAGCAGCTGGGGAATCTATAATTCACCCCTCCACTTT.

The gene calls are TRBV25-1 and TRBJ1-1; D unresolved. CDR1 MGHDK and CDR2 SYGVNS come from the germline V gene. CDR3 length equals 10 residues. V lost 4 bases and J lost 7, with 4 bases in between. CDR3 protein: CASSGIEAFF. CDR3 DNA: TGTGCCAGCAGTGGGATTGAAGCTTTCTTT.

A few counts support this clonotype. The V gene is TRBV7-9, the J gene TRBJ1-5; no firm D call. CDR1 is SEHNR and CDR2 is FQNEAQ in the germline V gene (reference sequence). V lost 1 base, J lost 10 bases, and 14 bases lay in between. CDR3 length equals 14 residues. In DNA form, the CDR3 reads TGTGCCAGCAGCTTAGGTGCCGGGAAACAACCCCAGCATTTT. It specifies CASSLGAGKQPQHF.

In its sample, this clonotype was seen a few times. V usage is TRBV7-9 and J usage is TRBJ2-5; D may correspond to TRBD1 or TRBD2 (5 bases each). Germline V lookup: CDR1 SEHNR, CDR2 FQNEAQ (reference sequence). This CDR3 region has 13 residues. Trimming left V 5 bases short and J 5 bases short, with 12 bases between. CDR3 region: CASSGTASETQYF. DNA of the CDR3: TGTGCCAGCAGCGGGACGGCTTCGGAGACCCAGTACTTC.

The chain recombines TRBV6-1 with TRBJ1-2, with a tentative D call TRBD1 (5 bases). Looked up from germline, CDR1 is MNHNS and CDR2 is SASEGT. Trimming left V 7 bases short and J 5 bases short, with 20 bases between. This CDR3 contains 15 residues. Written as DNA, the CDR3 is TGTGCCAGCAAGGCAGGGAGGGGTGCTGGTTATGGCTACACCTTC. Its translation is CASKAGRGAGYGYTF.

CDR3 coding DNA: TGCGCCAGCAGCCTCGGACAGAACTATGGCTACACCTTC. This gives the protein CASSLGQNYGYTF. The chain has TRBV5-1 and TRBJ1-2, with D maybe TRBD1 (6 bases). Deletions cut 4 bases from V and 2 bases from J, with 9 bases between. Germline-derived CDR1 and CDR2 are SGHRS and YFSETQ. CDR3 length equals 13 residues.

The rearrangement joins TRBV27 to TRBJ2-7; D tentatively fits TRBD1 or TRBD2 (5 bases each). V gave up 5 bases and J gave up 2 bases, with 10 bases separating them. CDR3 length equals 13 residues. Germline loops: CDR1 MNHEY, CDR2 SMNVEV (reference sequence). This CDR3 reads CASSTGATYEQYF. In DNA, the CDR3 is TGTGCCAGCAGTACCGGGGCCACCTACGAGCAGTACTTC.

In this sample, this clonotype turned up many times. The gene calls are TRBV5-1 and TRBJ2-3; TRBD2 matches at 8 bases. There are 17 residues in the CDR3. V trimming: 4 bases; J trimming: 0 bases; junction bases outside the gene matches: 10. Germline assignment: CDR1 SGHRS and CDR2 YFSETQ. The CDR3 DNA reads as TGCGCCAGCAGCCGTCTAGCGGGCGATTATAGCACAGATACGCAGTATTTT. Residues: CASSRLAGDYSTDTQYF.

V and J are TRBV7-9 and TRBJ2-7, with unresolved D. Trimming took 10 bases from V and 3 from J, leaving 19 bases between them. This CDR3 has 14 amino acids. The germline gives CDR1 SEHNR, CDR2 FQNEAQ (reference sequence). The CDR3 spells CATMLPGTNYEQYF. CDR3 bases: TGTGCCACCATGCTCCCGGGCACAAACTACGAGCAGTACTTC.

The table lists this clonotype with many counts. This chain joins TRBV7-8 and TRBJ2-1, with 7 bases that match TRBD1. The junction had 16 bases not matched to a gene; V was cut back by 5 bases and J by 6 bases. The CDR3 sequence is 17 residues long. The germline CDR1 and CDR2 sequences are SGHVS and FQNEAQ. In DNA form, the CDR3 reads TGTGCCAGCAGCCCCCTGGGACAGCCAGCTCTAGGCAATGAGCAGTTCTTC. Its translation: CASSPLGQPALGNEQFF.